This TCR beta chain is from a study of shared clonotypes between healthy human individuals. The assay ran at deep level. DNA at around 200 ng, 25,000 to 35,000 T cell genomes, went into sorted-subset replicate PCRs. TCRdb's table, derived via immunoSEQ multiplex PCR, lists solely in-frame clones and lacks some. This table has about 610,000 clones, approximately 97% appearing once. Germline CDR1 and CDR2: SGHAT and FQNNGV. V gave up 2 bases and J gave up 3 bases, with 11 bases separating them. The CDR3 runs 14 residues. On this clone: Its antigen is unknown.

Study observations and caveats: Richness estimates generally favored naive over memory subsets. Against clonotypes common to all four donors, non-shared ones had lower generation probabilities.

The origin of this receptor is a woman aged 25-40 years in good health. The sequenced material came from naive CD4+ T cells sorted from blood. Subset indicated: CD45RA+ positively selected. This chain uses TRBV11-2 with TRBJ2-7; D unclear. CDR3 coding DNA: TGTGCCAGCAGCTTAAACAGTAATATCTACGAGCAGTACTTC. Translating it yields CASSLNSNIYEQYF.